This T cell receptor (beta chain) originates from a study of OX40 agonist ivuxolimab in advanced cancers. Sequencing was performed with immunoSEQ multiplex PCR; in TCRdb, only in-frame clones are kept and a portion is missing. Altogether approximately 34,000 clones are present, nearly 90% being singletons, with the ten largest covering 58%. General study findings and limits: In general, CD8+ T cells held more expanded clones than CD4+ did, on average.

Comments on this clone: Its antigen remains unknown.

Germline V CDR1 and CDR2: SGHNT, YENEEA. Trimming shortened V by 5 bases and J by 3 bases, and 14 bases separated the two germline ends. The CDR3 runs 14 residues. The source material was CD4+ or CD8+ T cells sorted from blood, sampled in a trial of the OX40 agonist ivuxolimab. This receptor was taken from an adult with an advanced solid tumor such as melanoma, head and neck, liver or kidney cancer. The chain joins TRBV11-3 to TRBJ2-7; tentatively, D is TRBD2 (5 bases). Here the CDR3 reads CASSPHPGNYEQYF. The CDR3 nucleotides read TGTGCCAGCAGCCCCCATCCGGGGAACTACGAGCAGTACTTC.